This T cell receptor (beta chain) was obtained from a study of post-analysis software for immune sequencing data. The authors incorporated unique molecular identifiers into the TCR beta cDNA libraries. Via MiXCR, TCRdb re-called the PCR reads, giving one row per CDR3 protein. Among roughly 700,000 distinct CDR3 sequences, about 27% were seen once, and the ten largest hold more than 0.45%. Per the germline V gene, CDR1 is SQVTM and CDR2 is ANQGSEA. V lost 6 bases, J lost 1 base, and 6 bases stayed unmatched. The CDR3 has 14 residues. This clonotype was counted between two and nine times. Its antigen is undetermined. Study observations and caveats: About five TRBV segments were more frequent in patients than controls; TRBV5-6, TRBV5-1 and TRBV20-1 belonged to this group.

The source of this sequence is a girl aged 10 to 17 with multiple sclerosis. Sequencing was performed on blood. V and J are TRBV29-1 and TRBJ2-3; 8 bases match TRBD1. The CDR3 DNA is TGCAGCGTATGGAAGGACAGGGGCACAGATACGCAGTATTTT. The encoded protein is CSVWKDRGTDTQYF.